This entry features one T cell receptor (beta chain) sequence. This sample was included in a study of T cell changes during pregnancy in multiple sclerosis. The method was immunoSEQ multiplex PCR; TCRdb's version includes in-frame clones alone and lacks a portion of them. This sample has about 59,000 clones, with 85% to 90% found just once. J gave up 1 base and V 5 bases, and 4 bases lay outside the gene matches. Germline V gene data show CDR1 as SGHTA and CDR2 as FQGNSA. CDR3 length: 15 amino acids. This rearrangement joins TRBV7-2 to TRBJ1-4; 7 nucleotides match TRBD1. This receptor was obtained from a female donor in good health, enrolled as a control in a pregnancy study. This specimen consisted of peripheral blood, obtained in the first trimester of pregnancy. The CDR3 nucleotides read TGTGCCAGCAGCCTCCACAGGGGAACTAATGAAAAACTGTTTTTT. It translates to CASSLHRGTNEKLFF.